A selection of T cell receptor beta chains follows, all from one sample in a study of beta chain features in type 1 diabetes. The table came from immunoSEQ multiplex PCR; TCRdb's copy has only in-frame clones and leaves some out. This table has around 130,000 clones, 9% appearing once. The sample consisted of central memory CD4+ T cells from blood. These receptors all come from a man aged 25-45 years with type 1 diabetes. Each CDR3 is given with its conserved first and last residue. The order of the fields is clone size, V gene, J gene, D gene, CDR3 DNA, CDR3 protein. D genes are given only for firm matches. Some rows have no size entry. The others give once, few or many, or a class for an expanded clone.

-,TRBV2,TRBJ2-7,-,TGTGCCAGCACCCTTGACTTCGACGGCTCCTACGAGCAGTACTTC,CASTLDFDGSYEQYF
-,TRBV9,TRBJ2-1,-,TGTGCCAGCAGCGTAGATTCCTCGAATGAGCAGTTCTTC,CASSVDSSNEQFF
-,TRBV11-2,TRBJ1-2,TRBD1,TGTGCCAGCAGCTCGGGACAGGGAAGAAACTATGGCTACACCTTC,CASSSGQGRNYGYTF
few,TRBV28,TRBJ1-1,-,TGTGCCAGCAGTCTCCTGGAGGCAGTCAATGAAGCTTTCTTT,CASSLLEAVNEAFF
-,TRBV7-8,TRBJ1-4,TRBD1,TGTGCCAGCAGCTTAGACAGGGGGTCCGCTAATGAAAAACTGTTTTTT,CASSLDRGSANEKLFF
-,TRBV28,TRBJ2-3,-,TGTGCCAGCAGTTTATCTCCCGCAGATACGCAGTATTTT,CASSLSPADTQYF
-,TRBV28,TRBJ2-1,TRBD1,TGTGCCAGCAGTACGACAGGGGTCTACAATGAGCAGTTCTTC,CASSTTGVYNEQFF
few,TRBV9,TRBJ1-2,TRBD1,TGTGCCAGCAGCGCCGAGGGACAGGGGGCTCATGGCTACACCTTC,CASSAEGQGAHGYTF
few,TRBV9,TRBJ2-2,-,TGTGCCAGCAGCTTAGGACAGAAAATGAACACCGGGGAGCTGTTTTTT,CASSLGQKMNTGELFF
few,TRBV2,TRBJ2-1,TRBD1,TGTGCCAGCAGTGAAGGACAGGGCGGGCTCAATGAGCAGTTCTTC,CASSEGQGGLNEQFF
-,TRBV2,TRBJ1-6,-,TGTGCCAGCAGTTTGACGGACGGGAATAATTCACCCCTCCACTTT,CASSLTDGNNSPLHF
few,TRBV4-2,TRBJ2-3,-,TGTGCCAGCAGCCAAGATAGACTAGTCTCAGATACGCAGTATTTT,CASSQDRLVSDTQYF
few,TRBV11-1,TRBJ1-5,TRBD1,TGTGCCAGCCAGAGGACAGGGCATCAGCCCCAGCATTTT,CASQRTGHQPQHF
-,TRBV5-6,TRBJ2-2,-,TGTGCCAGCAGCTTGGCGGTAGCGGTTAACACCGGGGAGCTGTTTTTT,CASSLAVAVNTGELFF
-,TRBV10-3,TRBJ1-2,-,TGTGCCATCACGTCTGCCGGACAGCCCTATGGCTACACCTTC,CAITSAGQPYGYTF
-,TRBV18,TRBJ2-7,-,TGTGCCAGCTCACCTCCAGGGGTTCCAAACTACGAGCAGTACTTC,CASSPPGVPNYEQYF
-,TRBV27,TRBJ2-2,-,TGTGCCAGCAGTTATCGTGGGGGCGCCCCTCTCAACACCGGGGAGCTGTTTTTT,CASSYRGGAPLNTGELFF
-,TRBV30,TRBJ2-7,-,TGTGCCTGGAGTTTGGGGGGTTACGAGCAGTACTTC,CAWSLGGYEQYF
few,TRBV6-1,TRBJ2-3,-,TGTGCCAGCAGTGAAGCGGCATCCAGGTCACATACGCAGTATTTT,CASSEAASRSHTQYF
-,TRBV7-9,TRBJ2-1,-,TGTGCCAGCAGCTTATACCGGGACTCCCAGGGTACGGATGAGCAGTTCTTC,CASSLYRDSQGTDEQFF
many,TRBV4-1,TRBJ2-2,-,TGCGCCAGCAGCCAGAACCCAGAGAACACCGGGGAGCTGTTTTTT,CASSQNPENTGELFF
few,TRBV29-1,TRBJ2-3,TRBD2,TGCAGCGTTGAAAAACCAGCGGGGGGGCAATTAGATACGCAGTATTTT,CSVEKPAGGQLDTQYF
many,TRBV5-4,TRBJ2-6,-,TGTGCCAGCTTATCCTCTGGGGCCAACGTCCTGACTTTC,CASLSSGANVLTF
few,TRBV27,TRBJ2-3,-,TGTGCCAGCAGTTTAAGCGCTAGCACAGATACGCAGTATTTT,CASSLSASTDTQYF
-,TRBV11-2,TRBJ2-7,TRBD2,TGTGCCAGCAGCTTAGCACTTTCTAGCGGCTACGAGCAGTACTTC,CASSLALSSGYEQYF
few,TRBV7-2,TRBJ2-7,-,TGTGCCAGCAGTCTCAGGGTTACCGAGCAGTACTTC,CASSLRVTEQYF
many,TRBV5-8,TRBJ2-3,-,TGTGCCAGCAGCTCAGGGTACAGGGCTGGTACGCAGTATTTT,CASSSGYRAGTQYF
few,TRBV27,TRBJ1-1,-,TGTGCCAGCATAGGGTGGGGTCGGGGCTACGGGGGTGAAGCTTTCTTT,CASIGWGRGYGGEAFF
few,TRBV11-2,TRBJ2-4,TRBD1,TGTGCCAGCAGCCCGGACAGGGCTGACATTCAGTACTTC,CASSPDRADIQYF
-,TRBV5-4,TRBJ2-2,-,TGTGCCAGCAGCCCGGACAGTGGGGAGCTGTTTTTT,CASSPDSGELFF
many,TRBV5-1,TRBJ2-7,-,TGCGCCAGCAGCGTCGGGCCAACCCGGGGCGAGCAGTACTTC,CASSVGPTRGEQYF
-,TRBV19,TRBJ2-3,-,TGTGCCACCCGGACATATAGCACAGATACGCAGTATTTT,CATRTYSTDTQYF
-,TRBV7-9,TRBJ2-1,TRBD1,TGTGCCAGCAGCTTTCCTACAGGGGATGAGCAGTTCTTC,CASSFPTGDEQFF
-,TRBV9,TRBJ2-7,TRBD1,TGTGCCAGCAGCATTGACAGGGACCACGAGCAGTACTTC,CASSIDRDHEQYF
many,TRBV29-1,TRBJ1-1,-,TGCAGCGTTTCAGTGGGAGGTACTGAAGCTTTCTTT,CSVSVGGTEAFF
-,TRBV9,TRBJ1-2,-,TGTGCCAGCAGTAAAGGGGACTATGGCTACACCTTC,CASSKGDYGYTF
few,TRBV18,TRBJ2-1,TRBD2,TGTGCCACCAAACTAGCGGGGGGTTACAATGAGCAGTTCTTC,CATKLAGGYNEQFF
-,TRBV29-1,TRBJ2-3,-,TGCAGCGTTGAGGGCGGGAGCACAGATACGCAGTATTTT,CSVEGGSTDTQYF
few,TRBV23-1,TRBJ1-2,TRBD1,TGCGCCCACAGAGGGGACAGCTACTATGGCTACACCTTC,CAHRGDSYYGYTF
few,TRBV5-4,TRBJ1-6,TRBD1,TGTGCCAGCAGAACACAGGGGTTGGATTCACCCCTCCACTTT,CASRTQGLDSPLHF
few,TRBV25-1,TRBJ1-1,TRBD1,TGTGCCAGCAGTGATGGGACAGGGGTGAACACTGAAGCTTTCTTT,CASSDGTGVNTEAFF